Following are 20 T cell receptor beta chains from one sample sequenced in a study of shared clonotypes between healthy human individuals. Data came from immunoSEQ multiplex PCR; TCRdb stores just in-frame clones and leaves some out. Of some 800,000 clones listed, 85% to 95% are singletons. Terminally differentiated effector memory CD45RA+ cells were excluded by CCR7 positive selection of CD45RO-negative cells. The sequencing input was naive CD8+ T cells sorted from blood. Receptor source: a man aged 25-45 years in good health.

The chain employs TRBV10-3 and TRBJ2-7, with D possibly TRBD2 on 5 matching bases. The V end was cut by 8 bases, the J end by 5 bases, with 19 bases between. Germline-derived CDR1 and CDR2 are ENHRY and SYGVKD. This CDR3 has 14 residues. DNA for the CDR3: TGTGCCATCTGGGGTGGGAGCGCCCCTAACGAGCAGTACTTC. Translation: CAIWGGSAPNEQYF.

This clone was seen a single time. V gene TRBV5-1 combines with J gene TRBJ2-7; no reliable D call. Germline lookup yields CDR1 SGHRS and CDR2 YFSETQ. The CDR3 is 12 residues long. Deletions cut 4 bases from V and 3 bases from J, with 8 bases between. As DNA, the CDR3 is TGCGCCAGCAGCCCCCTAAGCTACGAGCAGTACTTC. Translation gives CASSPLSYEQYF.

This chain links TRBV19 with TRBJ1-5; 8 bases agree with TRBD1. Germline CDR1 and CDR2: LNHDA and SQIVND (reference sequence). The CDR3 has 16 residues. With V trimmed by 3 bases and J by 7 bases, 11 bases remained unmatched. Here the CDR3 reads CASSIPLAGGLQPQHF. CDR3 in DNA: TGTGCCAGTAGTATCCCCTTGGCAGGGGGCCTCCAGCCCCAGCATTTT.

This clone was recorded a few times. The V and J genes are TRBV7-9 and TRBJ2-1, with D perhaps matching TRBD2 (5 bases). Looked up from germline, CDR1 is SEHNR and CDR2 is FQNEAQ (reference sequence). Trimming removed 0 bases from V and 8 bases from J, with 11 bases in between. This CDR3 is 14 amino acids long. The chain's CDR3 is CASSLAGSVHEQFF. The CDR3 DNA sequence: TGTGCCAGCAGCTTAGCTGGTAGCGTCCATGAGCAGTTCTTC.

J is TRBJ1-2 and V is TRBV5-1; 10 nucleotides line up with TRBD1. The germline CDR1 and CDR2 sequences are SGHRS and YFSETQ. CDR3 length: 17 amino acids. V dropped 0 bases and J dropped 1; count of bases not matched to a gene: 6. The CDR3, as DNA: TGCGCCAGCAGCTTGGAGGGACAGGGGTCAAATAACTATGGCTACACCTTC. Its translation is CASSLEGQGSNNYGYTF. The full variable domain, in which reference TRBV5-1 and TRBJ1-2 provide the parts outside the CDR3, is KAGVTQTPRYLIKTRGQQVTLSCSPISGHRSVSWYQQTPGQGLQFLFEYFSETQRNKGNFPGRFSGRQFSNSRSEMNVSTLELGDSALYLCASSLEGQGSNNYGYTFGSGTRLTVV.

This chain uses TRBV5-1 with TRBJ1-5; D uncertain. CDR3 length: 11 residues. CDR1 and CDR2 from the germline V gene are SGHRS and YFSETQ. With 4 bases removed from V and 10 bases from J, the gap between germline ends came to 9 bases. This CDR3 is CASSRTRPQHF. CDR3 DNA: TGCGCCAGCAGCCGAACTCGACCCCAGCATTTT. The full variable domain, its missing parts supplied by reference TRBV5-1 and TRBJ1-5, is KAGVTQTPRYLIKTRGQQVTLSCSPISGHRSVSWYQQTPGQGLQFLFEYFSETQRNKGNFPGRFSGRQFSNSRSEMNVSTLELGDSALYLCASSRTRPQHFGDGTRLSIL.

The count of this clone is one. The chain combines TRBV10-3 with TRBJ1-2; weak D call: TRBD1 (5 bases). Germline V CDR1 and CDR2: ENHRY, SYGVKD. Trimming took 7 bases from V and 4 from J, leaving 10 bases between them. The CDR3 totals 12 residues. The DNA for the CDR3 is TGTGCCATCACCCCGGACACCTATGGCTACACCTTC. Amino acid sequence: CAITPDTYGYTF.

The V call is TRBV19, the J call TRBJ1-2; the D is unclear. V was cut by 3 bases and J by 8 bases, with 16 bases left in between. Germline CDR1 and CDR2: LNHDA and SQIVND (reference sequence). CDR3 length equals 14 residues. The CDR3 DNA reads TGTGCCAGTAGTATCCCGATGGGTCTTTGGGGCTACACCTTC. This encodes CASSIPMGLWGYTF.

The chain employs TRBV7-2 and TRBJ1-4; D unclear. This CDR3 is 15 amino acids long. V was pared by 6 bases and J by 4 bases, with 15 bases between. Germline V lookup: CDR1 SGHTA, CDR2 FQGNSA. The CDR3 loop is CASRAEVGINEKLFF. In DNA form, the CDR3 reads TGTGCCAGCAGAGCAGAGGTGGGGATTAATGAAAAACTGTTTTTT.

The chain joins TRBV11-2 to TRBJ2-1; 11 bases match TRBD2. Germline CDR1 reads SGHAT; CDR2 reads FQNNGV. The CDR3 contains 12 residues. The V gene end was trimmed by 6 bases and the J gene end by 14 bases; junction bases not matched to a gene: 6. CDR3 amino acids: CASRSTSGGKFF. The CDR3 DNA reads as TGTGCCAGCAGAAGTACTAGCGGGGGTAAGTTCTTC.

The V and J genes are TRBV6-5 and TRBJ2-5; 7 positions agree with TRBD1. From germline, CDR1 is MNHEY and CDR2 SVGAGI. CDR3 size: 14 residues. With V trimmed by 0 bases and J by 7 bases, 5 bases remained unmatched. Written as DNA, the CDR3 is TGTGCCAGCAGTTACTCTGAGGGGGCCGGGACCCAGTACTTC. Residues: CASSYSEGAGTQYF.

A remark on this clone: One end of the junction varies from germline; a read error may be responsible. J is TRBJ2-7 and V is TRBV4-1; maybe TRBD1 (5 bases). This CDR3 region has 13 residues. Germline V lookup: CDR1 MGHRA, CDR2 YSYEKL. In DNA form, the CDR3 reads TGCGCCAGCAGCCAAATTCTGGTAGGACACCAAGACTTC. Translation gives CASSQILVGHQDF.

The genes are TRBV25-1 and TRBJ2-7; TRBD2 might be the D (5 bases). V was cut by 7 bases and J by 3 bases, with 13 bases left in between. The CDR3 has 13 residues. The germline gives CDR1 MGHDK, CDR2 SYGVNS. This chain's CDR3 is CASTSGYHYEQYF. As DNA, the CDR3 is TGTGCCAGCACGTCGGGGTACCACTACGAGCAGTACTTC.

V usage is TRBV28 and J usage is TRBJ2-7; D is perhaps TRBD1 (6 bases). The V end lost 2 bases, the J end lost 3 bases, and 8 bases lay between the germline ends. The germline CDR1 and CDR2 sequences are MDHEN and SYDVKM. The CDR3 is made up of 13 amino acids. The chain's CDR3 is CASSLQDSYEQYF. The CDR3 DNA follows: TGTGCCAGCAGTTTACAGGACAGCTACGAGCAGTACTTC. The full variable domain, completed using reference TRBV28 and TRBJ2-7, is DVKVTQSSRYLVKRTGEKVFLECVQDMDHENMFWYRQDPGLGLRLIYFSYDVKMKEKGDIPEGYSVSREKKERFSLILESASTNQTSMYLCASSLQDSYEQYFGPGTRLTVT.

This sequence joins TRBV11-2 and TRBJ2-3; D ambiguous. Trimming stripped 6 bases from V and 3 bases from J, with 16 bases between. Germline V CDR1 and CDR2: SGHAT, FQNNGV. The CDR3 totals 15 residues. The CDR3 protein is CASSWLWAETDTQYF. CDR3 nucleotide sequence: TGTGCCAGCAGTTGGCTGTGGGCTGAAACAGATACGCAGTATTTT.

This clone showed up just once. Here the CDR3 DNA reads TGTGCCAGCAGCCCCGCGCCAGGAAGGAATGAGCAGTTCTTC. It codes for CASSPAPGRNEQFF. The V gene is TRBV11-2, the J gene TRBJ2-1; D call uncertain. V was pared by 5 bases and J by 7 bases, with 15 bases between. CDR3 length equals 14 residues. Germline CDR1 is SGHAT and CDR2 is FQNNGV.

The CDR3 loop is CASSYLYEQYF. DNA of the CDR3: TGTGCCAGCAGTTATTTGTACGAGCAGTACTTC. The gene calls are TRBV28 and TRBJ2-7; no clear D gene. CDR3 length: 11 residues. V lost 4 bases to trimming and J lost 4 bases, with 5 bases between them. The germline V gene encodes CDR1 MDHEN and CDR2 SYDVKM.

The chain carries TRBV28 and TRBJ2-7; D possibly corresponds to TRBD2 (6 bases). V gave up 11 bases and J gave up 2 bases, with 19 bases separating them. The CDR3 consists of 14 residues. Germline CDR1 reads MDHEN; CDR2 reads SYDVKM. In DNA form, the CDR3 reads TGTGCCTCCAAAGAGGCGGGGAGCACCTACGAGCAGTACTTC. It encodes CASKEAGSTYEQYF.

V usage is TRBV9 and J usage is TRBJ2-2; D uncertain. Trimming removed 9 bases at V and 6 bases at J, with 9 bases between. The germline V gene encodes CDR1 SGDLS and CDR2 YYNGEE. CDR3 size: 11 residues. CDR3 coding DNA: TGTGCCACCTTGTCCGCCGGGGAGCTGTTTTTT. The encoded protein is CATLSAGELFF.

The genes are TRBV21-1 and TRBJ2-1; the table's D call, TRBD2, was not checked against the DNA. TRBV21-1 is tagged as a pseudogene. The CDR3 covers 14 residues. The CDR3 DNA is TGTGCCAGCAGCGACGGGACTTGCTACAATGAGCAGTTCTTC. This sequence encodes CASSDGTCYNEQFF.